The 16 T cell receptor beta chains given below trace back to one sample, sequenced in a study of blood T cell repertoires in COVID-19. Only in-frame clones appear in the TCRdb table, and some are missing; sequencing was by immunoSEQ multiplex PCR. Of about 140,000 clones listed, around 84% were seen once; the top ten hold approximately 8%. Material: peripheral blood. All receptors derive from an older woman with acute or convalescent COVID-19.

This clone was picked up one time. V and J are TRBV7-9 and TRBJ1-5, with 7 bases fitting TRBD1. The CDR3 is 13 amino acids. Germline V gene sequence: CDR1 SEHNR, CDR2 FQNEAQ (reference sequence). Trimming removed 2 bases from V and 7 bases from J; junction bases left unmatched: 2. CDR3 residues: CASSLTGEQPQHF. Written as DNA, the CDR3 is TGTGCCAGCAGCTTAACAGGGGAGCAGCCCCAGCATTTT.

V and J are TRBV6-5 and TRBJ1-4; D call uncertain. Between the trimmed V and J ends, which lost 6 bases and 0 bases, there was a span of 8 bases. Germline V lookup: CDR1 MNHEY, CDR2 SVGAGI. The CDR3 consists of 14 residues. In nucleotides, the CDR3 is TGTGCCAGCAGCCAGATCGCAACTAATGAAAAACTGTTTTTT. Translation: CASSQIATNEKLFF.

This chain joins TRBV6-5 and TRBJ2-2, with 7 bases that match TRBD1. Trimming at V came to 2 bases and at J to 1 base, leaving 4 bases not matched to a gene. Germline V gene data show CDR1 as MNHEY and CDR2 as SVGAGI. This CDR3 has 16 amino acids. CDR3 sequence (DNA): TGTGCCAGCAGTTACGAGACAGGGCGGAACACCGGGGAGCTGTTTTTT. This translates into CASSYETGRNTGELFF.

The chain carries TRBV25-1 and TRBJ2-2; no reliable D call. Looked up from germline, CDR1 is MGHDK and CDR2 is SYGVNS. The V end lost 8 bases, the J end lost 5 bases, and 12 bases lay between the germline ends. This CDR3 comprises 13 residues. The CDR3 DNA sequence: TGTGCCAGCTGTGGAGAGTGGACCGGGGAGCTGTTTTTT. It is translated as CASCGEWTGELFF.

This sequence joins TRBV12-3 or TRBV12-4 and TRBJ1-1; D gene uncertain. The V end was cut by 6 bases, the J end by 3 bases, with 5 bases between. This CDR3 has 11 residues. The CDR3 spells CASRQDTEAFF. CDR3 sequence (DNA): TGTGCCAGCAGGCAGGACACTGAAGCTTTCTTT.

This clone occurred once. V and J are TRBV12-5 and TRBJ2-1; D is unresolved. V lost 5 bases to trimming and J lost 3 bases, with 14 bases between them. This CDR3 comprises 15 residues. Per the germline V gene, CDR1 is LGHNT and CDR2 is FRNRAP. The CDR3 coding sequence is TGTGCTAGTGGTACCCCCCTTCGGGTCTACAATGAGCAGTTCTTC. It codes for CASGTPLRVYNEQFF.

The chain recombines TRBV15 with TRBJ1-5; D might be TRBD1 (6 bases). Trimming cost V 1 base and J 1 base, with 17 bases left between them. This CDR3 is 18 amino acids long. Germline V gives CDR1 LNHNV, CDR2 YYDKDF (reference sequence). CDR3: CATSRGLGGGGSNQPQHF. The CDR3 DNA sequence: TGTGCCACCAGCAGAGGTTTGGGGGGCGGGGGAAGCAATCAGCCCCAGCATTTT.

CDR3 protein: CASSRPGSGQILAKNIQYF. As DNA, the CDR3 is TGTGCCAGCAGCCGCCCAGGAAGTGGACAGATTCTAGCCAAAAACATTCAGTACTTC. The chain has TRBV5-6 and TRBJ2-4; D perhaps matches TRBD1 (6 bases). The CDR3 has 19 residues. Germline values: CDR1 SGHDT, CDR2 YYEEEE. The germline V and J ends were trimmed by 4 bases and 0 bases, with 23 bases remaining between them.

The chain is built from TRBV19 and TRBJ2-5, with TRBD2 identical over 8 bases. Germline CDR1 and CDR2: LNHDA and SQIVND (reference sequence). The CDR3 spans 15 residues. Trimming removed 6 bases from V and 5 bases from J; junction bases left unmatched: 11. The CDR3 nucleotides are TGTGCCAGTAGAGACGGGGGGGCCGGTAAGGAGACCCAGTACTTC. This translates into CASRDGGAGKETQYF.

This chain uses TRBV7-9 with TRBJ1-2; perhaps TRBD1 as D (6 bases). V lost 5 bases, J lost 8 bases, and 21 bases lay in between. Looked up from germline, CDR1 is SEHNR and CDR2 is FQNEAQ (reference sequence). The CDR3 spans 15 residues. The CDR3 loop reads CASSPPPSGATGYTF. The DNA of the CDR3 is TGTGCCAGCAGCCCACCCCCGTCAGGGGCGACAGGCTACACCTTC.

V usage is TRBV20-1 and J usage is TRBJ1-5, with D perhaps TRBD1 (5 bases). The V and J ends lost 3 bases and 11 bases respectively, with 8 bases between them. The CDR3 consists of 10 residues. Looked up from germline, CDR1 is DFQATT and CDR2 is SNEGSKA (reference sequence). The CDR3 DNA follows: TGCAGTGCTAGGGACACGGCCCAGCATTTT. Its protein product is CSARDTAQHF.

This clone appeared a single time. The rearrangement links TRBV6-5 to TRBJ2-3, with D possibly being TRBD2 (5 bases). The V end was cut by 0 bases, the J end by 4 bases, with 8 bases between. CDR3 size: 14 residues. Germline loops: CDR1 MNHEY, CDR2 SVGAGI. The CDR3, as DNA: TGTGCCAGCAGTTACTCGAGGGCCCCAGATACGCAGTATTTT. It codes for CASSYSRAPDTQYF.

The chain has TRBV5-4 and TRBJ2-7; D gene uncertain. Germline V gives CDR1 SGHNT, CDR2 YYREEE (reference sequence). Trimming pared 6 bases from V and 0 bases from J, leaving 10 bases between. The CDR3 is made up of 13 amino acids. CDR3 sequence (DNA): TGTGCCAGCACCGCCGAGAGCTCCTACGAGCAGTACTTC. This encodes CASTAESSYEQYF.

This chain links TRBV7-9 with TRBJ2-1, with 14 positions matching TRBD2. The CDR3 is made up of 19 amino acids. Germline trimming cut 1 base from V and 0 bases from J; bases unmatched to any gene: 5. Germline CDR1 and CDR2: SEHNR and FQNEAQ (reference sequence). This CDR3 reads CASSLVGLAGARSYNEQFF. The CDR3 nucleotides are TGTGCCAGCAGCTTAGTGGGACTAGCGGGGGCCCGCTCCTACAATGAGCAGTTCTTC.

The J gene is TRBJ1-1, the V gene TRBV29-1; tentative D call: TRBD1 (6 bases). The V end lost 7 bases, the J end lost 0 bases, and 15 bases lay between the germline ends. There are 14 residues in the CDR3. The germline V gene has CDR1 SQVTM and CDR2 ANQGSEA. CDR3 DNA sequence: TGCAGCGCTAAGGAACAGGGAATGAACACTGAAGCTTTCTTT. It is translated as CSAKEQGMNTEAFF.

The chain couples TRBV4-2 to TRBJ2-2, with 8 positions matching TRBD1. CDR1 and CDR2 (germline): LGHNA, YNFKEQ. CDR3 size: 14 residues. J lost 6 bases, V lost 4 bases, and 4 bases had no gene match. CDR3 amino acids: CASSPEDRAGELFF. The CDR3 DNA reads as TGTGCCAGCAGCCCGGAGGACAGGGCCGGGGAGCTGTTTTTT.